This TCR beta chain was captured by sequencing in a study of blood T cell repertoires in COVID-19. Whole-study context: The United States, Italy and Spain provided the acute and convalescent COVID-19 samples. T cells, B-cell-depleted T cells, or PBMCs provided the cDNA or gDNA that served as material.

Under the authors' procedure: Amplified reference gene primers provided the basis for estimating nucleated cell counts. Clones were read by immunoSEQ multiplex PCR, and TCRdb kept only the in-frame ones, dropping some. The DNA gave D and trimming, while V, J and clone size come from that table. In the table there are 150,000 to 200,000 clones, approximately 92% of which are singletons. Germline V gene data show CDR1 as SEHNR and CDR2 as FQNEAQ (reference sequence). V lost 6 bases, J lost 6 bases, and 14 bases lay in between. The CDR3 sequence is 14 residues long. The receptor was derived from a man aged 50 to 60 with acute or convalescent COVID-19. The chain recombines TRBV7-9 with TRBJ1-4, with D perhaps TRBD1 (5 bases). Sequenced material: peripheral blood. As DNA, the CDR3 is TGTGCCAGCAGTCCCGACAGTGGCGATGAAAAACTGTTTTTT. Encoded protein: CASSPDSGDEKLFF.